This T cell receptor beta chain was obtained from a study of blood T cell repertoires in COVID-19. Study details: Samples came from the United States, Italy and Spain, spanning acute and convalescent COVID-19. The cDNA or gDNA used as material had been derived from T cells, B-cell-depleted T cells, or PBMCs.

This CDR3 region has 13 residues. V was shortened by 6 bases and J by 5 bases, with 13 bases between the two germline ends. Methods used by the authors: Amplification of reference gene primers was used by the study to estimate nucleated cell counts. Clones were sequenced by immunoSEQ multiplex PCR, and TCRdb holds only the in-frame ones, with some missing. V, J and clone size reflect that table, while D and trimming were determined from the DNA. Of under 200,000 clones listed, 84% are singletons. The specimen sequenced was peripheral blood. This receptor was obtained from a human donor with acute or convalescent COVID-19. The donor label of this sample is uncertain. The genes are TRBV12-3 or TRBV12-4 and TRBJ1-1, with TRBD1 as a possible D gene (5 bases). The CDR3 coding sequence is TGTGCCAGCAGGGCGGGACGGTTGACTGAAGCTTTCTTT. This sequence encodes CASRAGRLTEAFF.